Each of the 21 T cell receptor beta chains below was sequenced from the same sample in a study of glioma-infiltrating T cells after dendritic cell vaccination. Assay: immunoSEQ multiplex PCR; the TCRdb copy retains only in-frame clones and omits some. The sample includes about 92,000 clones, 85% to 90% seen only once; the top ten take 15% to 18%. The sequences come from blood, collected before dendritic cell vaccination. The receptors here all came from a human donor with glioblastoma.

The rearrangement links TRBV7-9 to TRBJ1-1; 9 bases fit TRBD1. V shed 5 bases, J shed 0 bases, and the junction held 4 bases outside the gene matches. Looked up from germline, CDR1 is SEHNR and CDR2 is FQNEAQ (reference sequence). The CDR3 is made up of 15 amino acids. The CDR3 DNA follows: TGTGCCAGCAGCCAGGGACAGGGAATGAACACTGAAGCTTTCTTT. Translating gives CASSQGQGMNTEAFF. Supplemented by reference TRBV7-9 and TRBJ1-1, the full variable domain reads DTGVSQNPRHKITKRGQNVTFRCDPISEHNRLYWYRQTLGQGPEFLTYFQNEAQLEKSRLLSDRFSAERPKGSFSTLEIQRTEQGDSAMYLCASSQGQGMNTEAFFGQGTRLTVV.

The CDR3 reads CASSLAGTSEQYF. For the CDR3, the DNA is TGCGCCAGCAGCTTGGCCGGGACTAGCGAGCAGTACTTC. The gene calls are TRBV5-1 and TRBJ2-7; 8 bases align to TRBD2. The ends lost 0 bases at V and 6 bases at J; junction bases unmatched: 2. There are 13 residues in the CDR3. CDR1 and CDR2 from the germline V gene are SGHRS and YFSETQ.

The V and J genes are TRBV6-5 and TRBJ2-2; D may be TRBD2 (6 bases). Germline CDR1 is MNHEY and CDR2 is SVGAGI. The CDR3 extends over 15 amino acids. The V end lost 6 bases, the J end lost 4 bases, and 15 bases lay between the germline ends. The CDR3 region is CASSPLRGGTGELFF. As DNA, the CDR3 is TGTGCCAGCAGCCCCTTACGGGGAGGCACCGGGGAGCTGTTTTTT.

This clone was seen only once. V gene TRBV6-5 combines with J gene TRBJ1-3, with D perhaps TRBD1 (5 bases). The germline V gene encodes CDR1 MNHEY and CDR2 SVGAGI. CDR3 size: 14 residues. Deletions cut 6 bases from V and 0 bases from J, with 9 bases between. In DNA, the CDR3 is TGTGCCAGCAGCCCCGGGGGCTCTGGAAACACCATATATTTT. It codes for CASSPGGSGNTIYF.

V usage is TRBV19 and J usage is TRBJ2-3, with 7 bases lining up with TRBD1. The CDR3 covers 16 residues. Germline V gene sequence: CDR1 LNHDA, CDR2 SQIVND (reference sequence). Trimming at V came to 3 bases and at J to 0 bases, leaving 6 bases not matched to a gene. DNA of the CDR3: TGTGCCAGTAGTATCCGGACAGGTACTAGCACAGATACGCAGTATTTT. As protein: CASSIRTGTSTDTQYF.

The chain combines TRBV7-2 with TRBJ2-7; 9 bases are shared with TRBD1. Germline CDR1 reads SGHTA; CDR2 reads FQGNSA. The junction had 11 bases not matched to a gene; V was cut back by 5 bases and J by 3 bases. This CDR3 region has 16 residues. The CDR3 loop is CASSPTGGTGYYEQYF. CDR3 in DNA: TGTGCCAGCAGCCCGACAGGGGGAACGGGGTACTACGAGCAGTACTTC.

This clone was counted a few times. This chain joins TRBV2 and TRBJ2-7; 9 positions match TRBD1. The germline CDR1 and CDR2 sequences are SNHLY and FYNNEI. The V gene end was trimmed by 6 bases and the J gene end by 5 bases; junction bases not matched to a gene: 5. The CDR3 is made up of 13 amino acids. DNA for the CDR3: TGTGCCAGCAGCGATCGGGACAGGGACGAGCAGTACTTC. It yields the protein CASSDRDRDEQYF.

CDR3 in amino acids: CASSYGAMGTNEQFF. The CDR3 DNA is TGTGCCAGCAGTTACGGAGCGATGGGTACCAATGAGCAGTTCTTC. The chain carries TRBV6-6 and TRBJ2-1; no definite D call. Looked up from germline, CDR1 is MNHNY and CDR2 is SVGAGI (reference sequence). V was trimmed by 2 bases and J by 6 bases, leaving 14 bases between them. This CDR3 spans 15 amino acids.

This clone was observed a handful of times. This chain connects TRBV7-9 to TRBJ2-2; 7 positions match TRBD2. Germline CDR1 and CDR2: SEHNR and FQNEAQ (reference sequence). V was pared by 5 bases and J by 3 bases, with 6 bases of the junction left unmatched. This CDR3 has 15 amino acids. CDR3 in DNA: TGTGCCAGCAGCCCTGGGACTATCTACACCGGGGAGCTGTTTTTT. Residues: CASSPGTIYTGELFF.

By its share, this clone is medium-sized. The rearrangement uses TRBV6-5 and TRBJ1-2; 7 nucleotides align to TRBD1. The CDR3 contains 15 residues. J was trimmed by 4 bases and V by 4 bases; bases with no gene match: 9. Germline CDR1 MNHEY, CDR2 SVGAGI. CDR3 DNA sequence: TGTGCCAGCAGTTTGCAGACAGGGACAATCTATGGCTACACCTTC. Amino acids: CASSLQTGTIYGYTF.

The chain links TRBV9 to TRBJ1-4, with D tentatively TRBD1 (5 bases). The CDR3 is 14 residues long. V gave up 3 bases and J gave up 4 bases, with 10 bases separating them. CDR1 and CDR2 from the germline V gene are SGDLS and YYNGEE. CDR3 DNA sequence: TGTGCCAGCAGCGAGGGAGGGGATAATGAAAAACTGTTTTTT. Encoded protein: CASSEGGDNEKLFF. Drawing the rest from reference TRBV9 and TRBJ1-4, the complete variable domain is DSGVTQTPKHLITATGQRVTLRCSPRSGDLSVYWYQQSLDQGLQFLIQYYNGEERAKGNILERFSAQQFPDLHSELNLSSLELGDSALYFCASSEGGDNEKLFFGSGTQLSVL.

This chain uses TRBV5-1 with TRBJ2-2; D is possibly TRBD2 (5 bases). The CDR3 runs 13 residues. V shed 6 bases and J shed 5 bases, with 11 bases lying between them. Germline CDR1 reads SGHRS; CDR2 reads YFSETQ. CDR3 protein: CASTRRGTGELFF. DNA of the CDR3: TGCGCCAGCACACGCAGAGGGACCGGGGAGCTGTTTTTT. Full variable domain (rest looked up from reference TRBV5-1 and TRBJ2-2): KAGVTQTPRYLIKTRGQQVTLSCSPISGHRSVSWYQQTPGQGLQFLFEYFSETQRNKGNFPGRFSGRQFSNSRSEMNVSTLELGDSALYLCASTRRGTGELFFGEGSRLTVL.

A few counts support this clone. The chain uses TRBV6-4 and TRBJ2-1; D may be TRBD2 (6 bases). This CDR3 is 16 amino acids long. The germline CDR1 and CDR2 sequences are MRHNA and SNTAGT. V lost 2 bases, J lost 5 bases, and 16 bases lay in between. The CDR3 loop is CASSDTTRRGNNEQFF. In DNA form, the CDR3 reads TGTGCCAGCAGTGACACAACCCGTCGGGGGAACAATGAGCAGTTCTTC.

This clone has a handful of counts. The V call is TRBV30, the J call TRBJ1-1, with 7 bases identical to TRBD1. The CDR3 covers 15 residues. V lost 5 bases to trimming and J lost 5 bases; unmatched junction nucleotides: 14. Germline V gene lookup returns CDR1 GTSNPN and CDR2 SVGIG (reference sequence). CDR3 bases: TGTGCCTGGCCGGAGGGGGCGATGGGAAGGACTGAAGCTTTCTTT. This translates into CAWPEGAMGRTEAFF. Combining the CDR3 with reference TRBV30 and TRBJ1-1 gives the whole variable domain SQTIHQWPATLVQPVGSPLSLECTVEGTSNPNLYWYRQAAGRGLQLLFYSVGIGQISSEVPQNLSASRPQDRQFILSSKKLLLSDSGFYLCAWPEGAMGRTEAFFGQGTRLTVV.

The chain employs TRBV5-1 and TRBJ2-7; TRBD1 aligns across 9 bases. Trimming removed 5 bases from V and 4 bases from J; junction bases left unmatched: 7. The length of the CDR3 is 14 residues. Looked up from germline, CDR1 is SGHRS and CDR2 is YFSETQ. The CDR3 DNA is TGCGCCAGCAGTGAACCGGGACAGGGTTACGAGCAGTACTTC. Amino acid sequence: CASSEPGQGYEQYF. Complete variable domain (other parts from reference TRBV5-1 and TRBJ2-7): KAGVTQTPRYLIKTRGQQVTLSCSPISGHRSVSWYQQTPGQGLQFLFEYFSETQRNKGNFPGRFSGRQFSNSRSEMNVSTLELGDSALYLCASSEPGQGYEQYFGPGTRLTVT.

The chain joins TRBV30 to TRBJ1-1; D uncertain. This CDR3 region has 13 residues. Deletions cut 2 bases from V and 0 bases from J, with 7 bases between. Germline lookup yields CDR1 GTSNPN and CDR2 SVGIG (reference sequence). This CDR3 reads CAWSSEMNTEAFF. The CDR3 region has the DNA TGTGCCTGGAGTTCTGAGATGAACACTGAAGCTTTCTTT. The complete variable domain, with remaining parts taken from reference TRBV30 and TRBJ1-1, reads SQTIHQWPATLVQPVGSPLSLECTVEGTSNPNLYWYRQAAGRGLQLLFYSVGIGQISSEVPQNLSASRPQDRQFILSSKKLLLSDSGFYLCAWSSEMNTEAFFGQGTRLTVV.

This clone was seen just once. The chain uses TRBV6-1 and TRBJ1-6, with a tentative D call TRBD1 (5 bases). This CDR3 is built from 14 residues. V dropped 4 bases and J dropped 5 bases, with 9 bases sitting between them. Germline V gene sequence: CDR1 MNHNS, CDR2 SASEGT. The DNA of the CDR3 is TGTGCCAGCAGTGGGGGGGGAAATAATTCACCCCTCCACTTT. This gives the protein CASSGGGNNSPLHF.

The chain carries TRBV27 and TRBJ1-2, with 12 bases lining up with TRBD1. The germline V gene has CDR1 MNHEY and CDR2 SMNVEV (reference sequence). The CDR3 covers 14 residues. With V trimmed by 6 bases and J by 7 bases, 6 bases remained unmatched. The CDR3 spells CASRGQGALSGYTF. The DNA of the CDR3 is TGTGCCAGCAGGGGACAGGGGGCGTTAAGTGGCTACACCTTC.

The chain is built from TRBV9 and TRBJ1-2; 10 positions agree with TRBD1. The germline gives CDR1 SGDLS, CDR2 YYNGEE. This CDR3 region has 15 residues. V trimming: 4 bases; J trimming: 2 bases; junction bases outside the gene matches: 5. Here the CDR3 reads CASSNRDRGNYGYTF. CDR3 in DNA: TGTGCCAGCAGCAACCGGGACAGGGGAAACTATGGCTACACCTTC.

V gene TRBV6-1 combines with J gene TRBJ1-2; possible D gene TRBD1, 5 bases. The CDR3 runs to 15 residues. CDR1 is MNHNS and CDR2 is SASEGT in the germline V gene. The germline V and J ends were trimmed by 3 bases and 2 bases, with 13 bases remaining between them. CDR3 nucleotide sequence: TGTGCCAGCAGTGACCGGGACTCACGGAACTATGGCTACACCTTC. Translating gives CASSDRDSRNYGYTF.

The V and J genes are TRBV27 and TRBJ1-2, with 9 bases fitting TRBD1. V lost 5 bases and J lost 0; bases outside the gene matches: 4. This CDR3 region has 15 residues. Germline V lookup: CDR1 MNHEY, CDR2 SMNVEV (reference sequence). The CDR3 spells CASSPRDRANYGYTF. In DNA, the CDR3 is TGTGCCAGCAGTCCTAGGGACAGGGCTAACTATGGCTACACCTTC.